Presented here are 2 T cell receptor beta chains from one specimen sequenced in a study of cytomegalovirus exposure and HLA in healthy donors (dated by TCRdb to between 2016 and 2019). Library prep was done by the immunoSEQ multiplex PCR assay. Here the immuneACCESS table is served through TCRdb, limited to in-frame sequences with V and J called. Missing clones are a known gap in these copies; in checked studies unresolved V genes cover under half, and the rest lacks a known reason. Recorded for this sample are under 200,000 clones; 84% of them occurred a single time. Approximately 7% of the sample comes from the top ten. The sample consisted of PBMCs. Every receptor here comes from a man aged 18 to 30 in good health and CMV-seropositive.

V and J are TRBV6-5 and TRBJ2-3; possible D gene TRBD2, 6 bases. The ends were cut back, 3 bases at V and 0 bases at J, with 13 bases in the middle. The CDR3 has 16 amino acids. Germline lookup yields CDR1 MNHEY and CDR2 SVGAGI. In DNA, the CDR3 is TGTGCCAGCAGTTATGGAGGGGCCATTAGCACAGATACGCAGTATTTT. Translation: CASSYGGAISTDTQYF.

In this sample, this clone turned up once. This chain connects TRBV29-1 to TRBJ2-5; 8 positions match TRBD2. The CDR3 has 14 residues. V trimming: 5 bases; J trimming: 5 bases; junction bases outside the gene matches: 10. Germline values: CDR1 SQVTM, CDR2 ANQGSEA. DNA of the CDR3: TGCAGCGTTCGGAGCGGGAGTGGGCCGGAGACCCAGTACTTC. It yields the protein CSVRSGSGPETQYF. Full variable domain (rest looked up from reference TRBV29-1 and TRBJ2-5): SAVISQKPSRDICQRGTSLTIQCQVDSQVTMMFWYRQQPGQSLTLIATANQGSEATYESGFVIDKFPISRPNLTFSTLTVSNMSPEDSSIYLCSVRSGSGPETQYFGPGTRLLVL.